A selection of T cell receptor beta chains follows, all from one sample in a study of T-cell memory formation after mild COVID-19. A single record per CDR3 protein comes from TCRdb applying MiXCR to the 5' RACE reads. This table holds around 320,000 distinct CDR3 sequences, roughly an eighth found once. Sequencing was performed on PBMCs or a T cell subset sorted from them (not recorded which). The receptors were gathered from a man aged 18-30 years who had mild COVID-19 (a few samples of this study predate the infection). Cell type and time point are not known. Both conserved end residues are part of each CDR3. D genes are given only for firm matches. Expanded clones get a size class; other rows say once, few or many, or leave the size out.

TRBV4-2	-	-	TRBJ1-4	CASSQDLATNEKLFF	TGTGCCAGCAGCCAAGATCTGGCAACTAATGAAAAACTGTTTTTT
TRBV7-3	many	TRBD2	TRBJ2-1	CASSVLAGYNEQFF	TGTGCCAGCTCTGTCCTAGCGGGGTACAATGAGCAGTTCTTC
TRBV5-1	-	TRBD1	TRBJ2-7	CASRTSGQVLKEQYF	TGCGCCAGCAGGACTTCGGGACAGGTGCTAAAGGAGCAGTACTTC
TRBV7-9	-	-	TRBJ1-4	CASSSYQGNEKLFF	TGTGCCAGCAGCTCGTATCAGGGGAACGAAAAACTGTTTTTT
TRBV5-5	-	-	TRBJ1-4	CASRNRDGGSLELFF	TGTGCCAGCAGAAATCGGGACGGGGGTTCTTTGGAACTGTTTTTT
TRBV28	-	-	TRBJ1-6	CASSLGGAGPGNSPLHF	TGTGCCAGCAGCCTTGGGGGGGCAGGGCCCGGTAATTCACCCCTCCACTTT
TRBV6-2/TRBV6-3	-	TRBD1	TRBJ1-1	CASKPAGTGKPAFF	TGTGCCAGCAAACCCGCGGGGACAGGAAAGCCAGCTTTCTTT
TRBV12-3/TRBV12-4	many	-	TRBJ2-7	CASRSTGHISYEQYF	TGTGCCAGCAGGTCTACGGGTCACATCTCCTACGAGCAGTACTTC
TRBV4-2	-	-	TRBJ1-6	CASSQELGGLRSPLHF	TGTGCCAGCAGCCAAGAGCTGGGGGGCTTACGTTCACCCCTCCACTTT
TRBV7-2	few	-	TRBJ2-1	CASREGGKINEQFF	TGTGCCAGCAGAGAGGGGGGCAAAATCAATGAGCAGTTCTTC
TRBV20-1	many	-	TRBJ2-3	CSALDWPDGTDTQYF	TGCAGTGCTTTGGACTGGCCCGACGGCACAGATACGCAGTATTTT
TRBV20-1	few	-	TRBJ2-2	CSARPRGAPANTGELFF	TGCAGTGCTAGACCCCGGGGGGCTCCCGCGAACACCGGGGAGCTGTTTTTT
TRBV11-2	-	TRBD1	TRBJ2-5	CASSPDRWGDRDQETQYF	TGTGCCAGCAGCCCCGATCGTTGGGGGGACAGGGATCAAGAGACCCAGTACTTC
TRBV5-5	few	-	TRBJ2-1	CASRLAVFEQFF	TGTGCCAGCAGGTTAGCGGTGTTCGAGCAGTTCTTC
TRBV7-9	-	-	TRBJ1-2	CASSLVGWRDQQGGGNGYTF	TGTGCCAGCAGCTTAGTCGGTTGGAGGGACCAACAGGGAGGAGGGAATGGCTACACCTTC
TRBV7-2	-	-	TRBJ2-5	CASSPVWGSQYF	TGTGCCAGCAGCCCGGTTTGGGGGTCCCAGTACTTC
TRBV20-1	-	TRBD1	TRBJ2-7	CSARPTGFYEQYF	TGCAGTGCTAGGCCGACAGGGTTCTACGAGCAGTACTTC
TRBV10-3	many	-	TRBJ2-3	CAGGVGGHSDTQYF	TGTGCCGGGGGAGTGGGCGGCCACAGTGATACGCAGTATTTT
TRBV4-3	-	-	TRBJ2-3	CASSQDPVASSDTQYF	TGCGCCAGCAGCCAAGACCCGGTGGCTAGCTCAGATACGCAGTATTTT
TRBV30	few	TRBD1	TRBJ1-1	CAFVQGELTNTEAFF	TGTGCCTTCGTTCAGGGGGAGTTAACCAACACTGAAGCTTTCTTT
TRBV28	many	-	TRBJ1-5	CASSRTVNQPQHF	TGTGCCAGCAGTCGGACAGTCAATCAGCCCCAGCATTTT
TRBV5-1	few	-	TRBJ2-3	CASSLRTRGEGTDTQYF	TGCGCCAGCAGCTTGAGGACTCGGGGCGAGGGAACAGATACGCAGTATTTT
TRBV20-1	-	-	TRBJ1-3	CSARQEGAGNTIYF	TGCAGTGCTAGGCAAGAGGGGGCTGGAAACACCATATATTTT
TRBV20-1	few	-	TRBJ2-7	CSARAPRAPYEQYF	TGCAGTGCTAGAGCCCCCAGGGCCCCCTACGAGCAGTACTTC
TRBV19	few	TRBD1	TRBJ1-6	CASRDRNSPLHF	TGTGCCAGCCGGGACAGGAATTCACCCCTCCACTTT
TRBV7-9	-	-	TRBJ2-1	CASSPRASSSYNEQFF	TGTGCCAGCAGCCCACGGGCCTCGAGCTCCTACAATGAGCAGTTCTTC
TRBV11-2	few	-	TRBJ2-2	CASSSPKGPLNTGELFF	TGTGCCAGCAGCTCCCCGAAGGGTCCGTTGAACACCGGGGAGCTGTTTTTT
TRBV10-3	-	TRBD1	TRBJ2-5	CAISEWDREETQYF	TGTGCCATCAGTGAGTGGGACAGAGAAGAGACCCAGTACTTC
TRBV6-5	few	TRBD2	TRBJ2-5	CASSRSGGVQETQYF	TGTGCCAGCAGTAGGAGCGGGGGGGTACAAGAGACCCAGTACTTC
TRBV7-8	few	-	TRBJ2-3	CASSPEGYKTTDTQYF	TGTGCCAGCAGCCCTGAGGGTTACAAGACCACAGATACGCAGTATTTT
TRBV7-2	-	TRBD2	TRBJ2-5	CASSFLASGAETQYF	TGTGCCAGCAGCTTTTTGGCTAGCGGGGCAGAGACCCAGTACTTC
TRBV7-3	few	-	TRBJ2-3	CASSLGLGGRTDTQYF	TGTGCCAGCAGCTTGGGGCTGGGGGGGCGGACAGATACGCAGTATTTT
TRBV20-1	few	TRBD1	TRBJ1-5	CSARATGTENQPQHF	TGCAGTGCTAGAGCGACCGGGACAGAAAATCAGCCCCAGCATTTT
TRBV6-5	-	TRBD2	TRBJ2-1	CAIPWGGNEQFF	TGTGCCATCCCCTGGGGGGGCAATGAGCAGTTCTTC
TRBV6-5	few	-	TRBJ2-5	CASSRGRRYQETQYF	TGTGCCAGCAGCCGCGGACGGCGATACCAAGAGACCCAGTACTTC
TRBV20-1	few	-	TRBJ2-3	CSARDFTQYF	TGCAGTGCTAGGGACTTTACGCAGTATTTT
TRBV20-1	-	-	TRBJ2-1	CSLDHYNEQFF	TGCAGTTTAGACCATTACAATGAGCAGTTCTTC
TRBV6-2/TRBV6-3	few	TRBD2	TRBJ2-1	CASSPGGAVFRRF	TGTGCCAGCAGTCCCGGGGGGGCCGTTTTTCGTCGGTTC
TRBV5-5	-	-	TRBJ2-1	CASSFEKQFF	TGTGCCAGCAGCTTTGAGAAGCAGTTCTTC
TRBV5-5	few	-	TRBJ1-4	CASSPTSPRGGLFF	TGTGCCAGCAGCCCCACTTCACCGCGAGGAGGACTGTTTTTT
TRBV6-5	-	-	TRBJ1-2	CASSYGGTYGYTF	TGTGCCAGCAGTTACGGGGGGACATATGGCTACACCTTC
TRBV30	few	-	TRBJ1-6	CAWSVDSNNSPLHF	TGTGCCTGGAGTGTGGACAGCAATAATTCACCCCTCCACTTT
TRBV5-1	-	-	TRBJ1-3	CASSPAGQAAGYSGNTIYF	TGCGCCAGCAGCCCGGCGGGCCAGGCGGCTGGCTACTCTGGAAACACCATATATTTT
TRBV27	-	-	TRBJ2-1	CASTQGSPSYNEQFF	TGTGCCAGCACCCAGGGGTCTCCCTCCTACAATGAGCAGTTCTTC
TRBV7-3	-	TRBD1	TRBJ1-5	CASRPGQGVNQPQHF	TGTGCCAGCAGACCGGGACAGGGTGTTAATCAGCCCCAGCATTTT
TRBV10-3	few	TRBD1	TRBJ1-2	CAIRKTGDNGYTF	TGTGCCATCAGGAAGACAGGGGACAATGGCTACACCTTC
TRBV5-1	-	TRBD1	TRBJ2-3	CASSLYGQGVADTQYF	TGCGCCAGCAGCTTGTACGGACAGGGGGTTGCAGATACGCAGTATTTT
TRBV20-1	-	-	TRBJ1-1	CSVQSGGNTEAFF	TGCAGTGTTCAATCAGGCGGGAACACTGAAGCTTTCTTT
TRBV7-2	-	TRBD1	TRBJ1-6	CASSLARDRGSPLHF	TGTGCCAGCAGCCTAGCCCGGGACAGGGGTTCACCCCTCCACTTT
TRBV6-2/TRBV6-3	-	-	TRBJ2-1	CASSPRLPYNEQFF	TGTGCCAGCAGTCCCAGGCTACCCTACAATGAGCAGTTCTTC
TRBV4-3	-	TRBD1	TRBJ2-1	CASSHFPGTGDGEQFF	TGCGCCAGCAGCCACTTCCCCGGGACAGGGGACGGTGAGCAGTTCTTC
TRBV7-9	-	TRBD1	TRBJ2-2	CASSSDRVATGELFF	TGTGCCAGCAGCTCGGACAGGGTGGCCACCGGGGAGCTGTTTTTT
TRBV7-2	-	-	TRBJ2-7	CASSFSGGRYEQYF	TGTGCCAGCAGCTTTAGCGGAGGGCGGTACGAGCAGTACTTC
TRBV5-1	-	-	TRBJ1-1	CASYSQPQNTEAFF	TGCGCCAGCTACTCTCAACCCCAGAACACTGAAGCTTTCTTT
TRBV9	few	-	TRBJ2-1	CASSVGGAQDNEQFF	TGTGCCAGCAGCGTAGGGGGGGCCCAGGACAATGAGCAGTTCTTC
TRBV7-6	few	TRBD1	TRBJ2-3	CASSRQGAPNTQYF	TGTGCCAGCAGCAGACAGGGGGCGCCGAATACGCAGTATTTT
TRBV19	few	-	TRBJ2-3	CASSMVRRGSSTQYF	TGTGCCAGTAGTATGGTTCGGCGGGGCAGTAGTACGCAGTATTTT
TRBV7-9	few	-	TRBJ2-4	CASSSLKNIQYF	TGTGCCAGCAGCTCCTTAAAAAACATTCAGTACTTC
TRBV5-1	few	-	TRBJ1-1	CASSLTDGMNTEAFF	TGCGCCAGCAGCTTGACGGACGGGATGAACACTGAAGCTTTCTTT